These T cell receptor beta chains were read from a single sample in a study of T cell responses to AZD1222 COVID-19 vaccine. Assay used: immunoSEQ multiplex PCR; TCRdb lists only in-frame clones, some missing. The sample lists about 150,000 clones; roughly 93% were seen once. The specimen comprised peripheral blood, sampled on day 0 of AZD1222 vaccination. The receptor source for this set is an adult in good health. Each CDR3 is given with its conserved first and last residue. A D gene is named only where the DNA matches it firmly. Clone sizes are given selectively: once, few, many, or a class where the clone is expanded.

TRBV10-3	-	-	TRBJ1-2	CATRDGHYGYTF	TGTGCCACCCGGGACGGCCACTATGGCTACACCTTC
TRBV3-1/TRBV3-2	-	-	TRBJ2-1	CASSSDSNEQFF	TGTGCCAGCAGCTCGGACTCAAATGAGCAGTTCTTC
TRBV18	-	TRBD2	TRBJ2-1	CASSSRTSGNNEQFF	TGTGCCAGCTCGTCTCGGACTAGCGGGAACAATGAGCAGTTCTTC
TRBV5-1	few	TRBD1	TRBJ2-1	CASSANRGSSYNEQFF	TGCGCCAGCAGCGCAAACAGGGGGAGCTCCTACAATGAGCAGTTCTTC
TRBV28	once	-	TRBJ2-1	CASSQGGGVHNEQFF	TGTGCCAGCAGTCAGGGTGGCGGAGTCCACAATGAGCAGTTCTTC
TRBV6-2/TRBV6-3	-	-	TRBJ1-1	CASSYGGNTEAFF	TGTGCCAGCAGTTACGGGGGAAACACTGAAGCTTTCTTT
TRBV5-4	-	-	TRBJ1-1	CASSLQDTEAFF	TGTGCCAGCAGCCTTCAGGACACTGAAGCTTTCTTT
TRBV19	-	-	TRBJ1-2	CASSITNRLGGYTF	TGTGCCAGTAGTATAACGAATCGACTGGGAGGCTACACCTTC
TRBV2	-	-	TRBJ1-5	CASRAGEGDNQPQHF	TGTGCCAGCAGGGCCGGGGAGGGCGACAATCAGCCCCAGCATTTT
TRBV29-1	-	-	TRBJ2-7	CSVEDTRSSYEQYF	TGCAGCGTTGAAGATACTCGGAGCTCCTACGAGCAGTACTTC
TRBV18	-	TRBD2	TRBJ2-7	CASSPLSGRAWEQYF	TGTGCCAGCTCACCACTCAGCGGGAGGGCCTGGGAGCAGTACTTC
TRBV27	-	-	TRBJ2-3	CASSRTGSTDTQYF	TGTGCCAGCAGTAGGACGGGTAGCACAGATACGCAGTATTTT
TRBV6-2/TRBV6-3	-	-	TRBJ2-4	CASSYPQGAKNIQYF	TGTGCCAGCAGTTACCCGCAGGGGGCCAAAAACATTCAGTACTTC
TRBV4-1	-	TRBD1	TRBJ1-3	CASSQPGQPSGNTIYF	TGCGCCAGCAGCCAGCCGGGACAGCCCTCTGGAAACACCATATATTTT
TRBV3-1/TRBV3-2	-	-	TRBJ2-3	CASSQFTEGTDTQYF	TGTGCCAGCAGCCAATTTACGGAAGGGACAGATACGCAGTATTTT
TRBV27	once	-	TRBJ1-6	CASSLYGEVSPLHF	TGTGCCAGCAGTTTATACGGGGAGGTATCACCCCTCCACTTT
TRBV28	-	-	TRBJ2-5	CASSSVDRRGRWQETQYF	TGTGCCAGCAGTTCGGTGGATCGGAGGGGCCGTTGGCAAGAGACCCAGTACTTC
TRBV5-4	-	TRBD2	TRBJ2-3	CASSLPGTSGVGDTQYF	TGTGCCAGCAGCTTGCCCGGGACTAGCGGGGTGGGAGATACGCAGTATTTT
TRBV6-5	-	-	TRBJ2-7	CASSYSGGSYEQYF	TGTGCCAGCAGTTACTCTGGCGGGTCCTACGAGCAGTACTTC
TRBV3-1/TRBV3-2	-	-	TRBJ2-7	CASSQARSSYEQYF	TGTGCCAGCAGCCAAGCTCGTAGCTCCTACGAGCAGTACTTC
TRBV30	-	TRBD2	TRBJ2-2	CAWSSQTSGGTGELFF	TGTGCCTGGAGTTCCCAGACTAGCGGGGGCACCGGGGAGCTGTTTTTT
TRBV30	-	TRBD1	TRBJ1-1	CAWDRADTEAFF	TGTGCCTGGGACAGGGCGGACACTGAAGCTTTCTTT
TRBV15	-	-	TRBJ2-7	CATSRGSGGPSSYEQYF	TGTGCCACCAGCAGAGGTTCGGGGGGCCCTAGCTCCTACGAGCAGTACTTC
TRBV10-1	-	-	TRBJ2-1	CASSRGNEQFF	TGCGCCAGCAGCCGGGGGAATGAGCAGTTCTTC
TRBV5-1	-	-	TRBJ2-5	CASSLSTVQETQYF	TGCGCCAGCAGCTTGAGCACGGTGCAAGAGACCCAGTACTTC
TRBV19	-	-	TRBJ2-2	CASSVFQGFSRRTGELFF	TGTGCCAGTAGTGTCTTTCAGGGATTTAGTCGAAGGACCGGGGAGCTGTTTTTT
TRBV6-5	-	TRBD1	TRBJ1-2	CASSYSRGLGRYTF	TGTGCCAGCAGTTACTCGAGGGGGCTCGGTCGCTACACCTTC
TRBV27	-	TRBD1	TRBJ2-4	CASRGQGGIQYF	TGTGCCAGCAGGGGACAGGGGGGGATTCAGTACTTC
TRBV9	-	TRBD1	TRBJ2-1	CASSVETGGNEQFF	TGTGCCAGCAGCGTAGAGACAGGGGGCAATGAGCAGTTCTTC
TRBV12-3/TRBV12-4	-	-	TRBJ1-2	CASSPTGNYGYTF	TGTGCCAGCAGTCCTACGGGAAACTATGGCTACACCTTC
TRBV19	-	-	TRBJ1-5	CASRSSAYNQPQHF	TGTGCCAGTAGGTCCAGTGCATACAATCAGCCCCAGCATTTT
TRBV27	-	-	TRBJ2-2	CASSPTTGELFF	TGTGCCAGCAGTCCGACTACCGGGGAGCTGTTTTTT
TRBV4-1	-	TRBD1	TRBJ1-5	CASSRLTGGFQPQHF	TGCGCCAGCAGCCGCCTTACAGGGGGCTTTCAGCCCCAGCATTTT
TRBV6-5	-	-	TRBJ2-3	CASSYSGGSTDTQYF	TGTGCCAGCAGTTACTCCGGGGGCTCCACAGATACGCAGTATTTT
TRBV5-4	-	-	TRBJ1-1	CASSLGVNTEAFF	TGTGCCAGCAGCTTGGGGGTGAACACTGAAGCTTTCTTT
TRBV6-5	-	-	TRBJ2-7	CASSPSGFPVEQYF	TGTGCCAGCAGCCCCTCAGGGTTCCCCGTCGAGCAGTACTTC
TRBV12-5	-	-	TRBJ2-3	CASGLSAGTDTQYF	TGTGCTAGTGGTTTGTCAGCAGGCACAGATACGCAGTATTTT
TRBV7-9	few	-	TRBJ2-1	CASSLPTELTQFF	TGTGCCAGCAGCCTTCCGACAGAATTAACTCAGTTCTTC
TRBV6-5	-	-	TRBJ2-3	CASYTDTQYF	TGTGCCAGCTATACAGATACGCAGTATTTT
TRBV4-2	-	TRBD2	TRBJ2-1	CASSQVTSGRSEQFF	TGTGCCAGCAGCCAAGTTACTAGCGGGAGATCTGAGCAGTTCTTC
TRBV27	-	TRBD1	TRBJ1-4	CASSADRGNEKLFF	TGTGCCAGCAGTGCCGACAGGGGGAATGAAAAACTGTTTTTT